The 32 T cell receptor beta chains listed next were all sequenced from one sample in a study of shared clonotypes between healthy human individuals. TCRdb keeps only in-frame clones here, not all; method: immunoSEQ multiplex PCR. This sample yields 2 million to 3 million clones, of which 93% are seen a single time; 0.36% belongs to the top ten. Specimen: naive CD4+ T cells from PBMCs. The sample's subset: CD45RA+ positively selected. All receptors come from a man in his late teens or twenties in good health. Some clones in this sample may be carry-over from other donors' samples.

Worth noting for this clone: In the same sample, other DNA sequences code for this CDR3. The genes are TRBV9 and TRBJ2-1; 8 bases match TRBD2. From germline, CDR1 is SGDLS and CDR2 YYNGEE. The J segment lost 3 bases and the V segment lost 0 bases, leaving 5 bases of the junction unmatched. The CDR3 loop spans 16 amino acids. The CDR3 region has the DNA TGTGCCAGCAGCGTAGGAGTGCTAGCGGGCTACAATGAGCAGTTCTTC. This sequence encodes CASSVGVLAGYNEQFF. The full variable domain, completed using reference TRBV9 and TRBJ2-1, is DSGVTQTPKHLITATGQRVTLRCSPRSGDLSVYWYQQSLDQGLQFLIQYYNGEERAKGNILERFSAQQFPDLHSELNLSSLELGDSALYFCASSVGVLAGYNEQFFGPGTRLTVL.

V usage is TRBV7-2 and J usage is TRBJ1-3; D call uncertain. V lost 5 bases and J 0 bases, leaving 14 bases between the germline ends. The V gene's germline CDR1 is SGHTA and CDR2 FQGNSA. CDR3 size: 16 residues. Here the CDR3 DNA reads TGTGCCAGCAGCCTCGAAGCCTCCAACTCTGGAAACACCATATATTTT. It yields the protein CASSLEASNSGNTIYF.

The rearrangement joins TRBV7-2 to TRBJ2-2; weak D call: TRBD1 (6 bases). Trimming pared 2 bases from V and 5 bases from J, leaving 12 bases between. This CDR3 is built from 15 residues. The germline V gene has CDR1 SGHTA and CDR2 FQGNSA. CDR3 nucleotides: TGTGCCAGCAGCTTACTCACAGGGCCGACCGGGGAGCTGTTTTTT. The encoded protein is CASSLLTGPTGELFF.

The chain employs TRBV5-1 and TRBJ2-3, with D uncertain. The germline V gene encodes CDR1 SGHRS and CDR2 YFSETQ. Trimming removed 1 base at V and 1 base at J, with 13 bases between. This CDR3 has 16 residues. The CDR3 nucleotides are TGCGCCAGCAGCTTGTGGGCAGCCGATGGCACAGATACGCAGTATTTT. Translated: CASSLWAADGTDTQYF.

This CDR3 reads CASSSRGIPNYGYTF. In nucleotides, the CDR3 is TGTGCCAGCAGTTCGCGGGGGATACCTAACTATGGCTACACCTTC. V is TRBV28 and J is TRBJ1-2; a possible D gene is TRBD1 (5 bases). This CDR3 has 15 residues. Looked up from germline, CDR1 is MDHEN and CDR2 is SYDVKM. Trimming took off 4 bases at V and 0 bases at J, with 12 bases between the two ends.

This clone has a single count. The CDR3 nucleotides read TGTGCCAGCAGCTTATTTACTAGCGGGAGGTACTCCTACGAGCAGTACTTC. Amino acids: CASSLFTSGRYSYEQYF. The genes are TRBV7-2 and TRBJ2-7; TRBD2 matches 12 bases. CDR3 length: 17 amino acids. Trimming removed 2 bases from V and 0 bases from J; junction bases left unmatched: 5. Germline CDR1 is SGHTA and CDR2 is FQGNSA.

This chain connects TRBV9 to TRBJ2-3; D is unclear. The CDR3 contains 14 residues. Trimming pared 3 bases from V and 0 bases from J, leaving 8 bases between. Germline-derived CDR1 and CDR2 are SGDLS and YYNGEE. Here the CDR3 DNA reads TGTGCCAGCAGCGGACAAATTAGCACAGATACGCAGTATTTT. It specifies CASSGQISTDTQYF.

This clone was picked up one time. V and J are TRBV5-8 and TRBJ1-5; D might be TRBD1 (5 bases). Trimming pared 1 base from V and 2 bases from J, leaving 10 bases between. Germline CDR1 SGHTS, CDR2 YDEGEE. The CDR3 has 15 amino acids. The CDR3 sequence is CASSLSGARNQPQHF. In DNA form, the CDR3 reads TGTGCCAGCAGCTTGTCCGGGGCCCGCAATCAGCCCCAGCATTTT.

This chain connects TRBV28 to TRBJ2-7; 8 nucleotides agree with TRBD2. V was pared by 5 bases and J by 5 bases, with 11 bases of the junction left unmatched. Germline V gene data show CDR1 as MDHEN and CDR2 as SYDVKM. The CDR3 has 15 amino acids. CDR3 nucleotide sequence: TGTGCCAGCAGTACCCCGGGGAGCGGGAGCCACGAGCAGTACTTC. It is translated as CASSTPGSGSHEQYF.

The chain combines TRBV6-5 with TRBJ1-4; no firm D call. CDR1 and CDR2 (germline): MNHEY, SVGAGI. This CDR3 is 15 amino acids long. Trimming took off 5 bases at V and 5 bases at J, with 15 bases between the two ends. DNA of the CDR3: TGTGCCAGCAGTCCCCTCCGAGGCTTCAATGAAAAACTGTTTTTT. This gives the protein CASSPLRGFNEKLFF.

The chain couples TRBV28 to TRBJ2-3; D is undetermined. V was cut by 1 base and J by 0 bases, with 8 bases left in between. Germline V gene sequence: CDR1 MDHEN, CDR2 SYDVKM. This CDR3 spans 15 amino acids. The CDR3 DNA follows: TGTGCCAGCAGTTTATATATAGGAAGCACAGATACGCAGTATTTT. This gives the protein CASSLYIGSTDTQYF.

This clone showed up just once. The J gene is TRBJ2-5, the V gene TRBV5-1, with a tentative D call TRBD1 (6 bases). V was clipped by 4 bases and J by 1 base, with 11 bases between them. The germline gives CDR1 SGHRS, CDR2 YFSETQ. The CDR3 sequence is 14 residues long. The CDR3 here is CASSPQGLQETQYF. The CDR3 bases are TGCGCCAGCAGCCCCCAGGGGCTCCAAGAGACCCAGTACTTC.

This chain links TRBV10-2 with TRBJ2-5, with D possibly being TRBD1 or TRBD2 (5 bases each). The germline CDR1 and CDR2 sequences are WSHSY and SAAADI. The CDR3 spans 12 residues. V lost 8 bases, J lost 11 bases, and 18 bases lay in between. The CDR3 DNA follows: TGCGCCAGCCGGGACCCGCCGAGTGAGCAGTACTTC. Translating gives CASRDPPSEQYF.

The chain has TRBV5-1 and TRBJ2-7, with a weak D call TRBD1 (6 bases). In germline, CDR1 is SGHRS, CDR2 YFSETQ. V lost 4 bases and J lost 5, with 16 bases in between. CDR3 size: 14 residues. CDR3 protein: CASSRDRFRNEQYF. CDR3 sequence (DNA): TGCGCCAGCAGCCGCGACAGGTTCCGAAACGAGCAGTACTTC.

The CDR3 DNA is TGTGCTAGTGGTTTGGGGACTAGTAAAGATACGCAGTATTTT. This gives the protein CASGLGTSKDTQYF. This chain uses TRBV12-5 with TRBJ2-3; 7 nucleotides agree with TRBD2. The length of the CDR3 is 14 residues. Looked up from germline, CDR1 is LGHNT and CDR2 is FRNRAP. V was pared by 1 base and J by 5 bases, with 3 bases of the junction left unmatched.

J is TRBJ2-1 and V is TRBV7-9, with no clear D. Trimming removed 2 bases at V and 5 bases at J, with 13 bases between. There are 15 residues in the CDR3. CDR1 is SEHNR, CDR2 FQNEAQ, per germline (reference sequence). CDR3 coding DNA: TGTGCCAGCAGCTTACGGACGCAGTGGGACAATGAGCAGTTCTTC. It specifies CASSLRTQWDNEQFF.

In regard to this clone: This sample includes further DNA sequences coding for the same CDR3. The rearrangement uses TRBV7-2 and TRBJ2-7; D may correspond to TRBD1 or TRBD2 (5 bases each). Per germline, CDR1 SGHTA and CDR2 FQGNSA. This CDR3 has 13 amino acids. V lost 5 bases to trimming and J lost 6 bases, with 14 bases between them. CDR3 DNA: TGTGCCAGCAGCCCGGGGTGGGGCGGCGAGCAGTACTTC. It is translated as CASSPGWGGEQYF. Variable domain in full (rest from reference TRBV7-2 and TRBJ2-7): GAGVSQSPSNKVTEKGKDVELRCDPISGHTALYWYRQSLGQGLEFLIYFQGNSAPDKSGLPSDRFSAERTGGSVSTLTIQRTQQEDSAVYLCASSPGWGGEQYFGPGTRLTVT.

About this clone itself: This specimen includes other DNA sequences encoding the same CDR3. The rearrangement uses TRBV28 and TRBJ1-3; maybe TRBD1 (5 bases). The V end lost 6 bases, the J end lost 1 base, and 13 bases lay between the germline ends. CDR1 and CDR2 (germline): MDHEN, SYDVKM. The CDR3 contains 15 residues. The CDR3 protein is CASSPGAASGNTIYF. In nucleotides, the CDR3 is TGTGCCAGCAGCCCCGGGGCCGCGTCTGGAAACACCATATATTTT. Looking up the rest from reference TRBV28 and TRBJ1-3 gives the full variable domain: DVKVTQSSRYLVKRTGEKVFLECVQDMDHENMFWYRQDPGLGLRLIYFSYDVKMKEKGDIPEGYSVSREKKERFSLILESASTNQTSMYLCASSPGAASGNTIYFGEGSWLTVV.

The chain carries TRBV7-2 and TRBJ2-5; D uncertain. With 4 bases removed from V and 5 bases from J, the gap between germline ends came to 8 bases. The CDR3 has 12 residues. Germline lookup yields CDR1 SGHTA and CDR2 FQGNSA. Written as DNA, the CDR3 is TGTGCCAGCAGCTGGGCCGGGGAGACCCAGTACTTC. This codes for CASSWAGETQYF.

The chain recombines TRBV5-4 with TRBJ2-1; TRBD2 matches 10 bases. J gave up 3 bases and V 4 bases, and 7 bases lay outside the gene matches. Germline loops: CDR1 SGHNT, CDR2 YYREEE (reference sequence). The CDR3 extends over 16 amino acids. CDR3 region: CASSPGGLADYNEQFF. The CDR3 coding sequence is TGTGCCAGCAGCCCCGGAGGACTAGCGGACTACAATGAGCAGTTCTTC.

The V call is TRBV6-6, the J call TRBJ1-1, with D possibly TRBD1 on 5 matching bases. The germline V gene has CDR1 MNHNY and CDR2 SVGAGI (reference sequence). This CDR3 spans 13 amino acids. The V end was cut by 7 bases, the J end by 4 bases, with 13 bases between. The chain's CDR3 is CASNDAQGTEAFF. DNA for the CDR3: TGTGCCAGCAACGACGCTCAGGGCACTGAAGCTTTCTTT.

V and J are TRBV6-5 and TRBJ2-5; D is perhaps TRBD1 or TRBD2 (5 bases each). The J call is uncertain, as TRBJ2-7 better fits the DNA end. CDR1 and CDR2 from the germline V gene are MNHEY and SVGAGI. The CDR3 runs 14 residues. CDR3: CASSSSGASYEQYF. The CDR3 bases are TGTGCCAGCAGTTCCTCCGGGGCCAGCTACGAGCAGTACTTC.

The gene calls are TRBV6-5 and TRBJ1-5, with 8 bases fitting TRBD1. The germline gives CDR1 MNHEY, CDR2 SVGAGI. The length of the CDR3 is 15 residues. Trimming took 5 bases from V and 7 from J; bases not matched to a gene: 10. CDR3 nucleotides: TGTGCCAGCAGTCCGACAGGGGTTGGAGGACAGCCCCAGCATTTT. This codes for CASSPTGVGGQPQHF.

This chain joins TRBV6-6 and TRBJ1-2; the D is unclear. Germline V CDR1 and CDR2: MNHNY, SVGAGI (reference sequence). This CDR3 is built from 14 residues. With 3 bases removed from V and 3 bases from J, the gap between germline ends came to 11 bases. As DNA, the CDR3 is TGTGCCAGCAGTTATCGGCAGTCCGACTATGGCTACACCTTC. Residues: CASSYRQSDYGYTF.

The gene calls are TRBV7-3 and TRBJ2-6, with TRBD1 matching over 7 bases. Germline V lookup: CDR1 SGHTA, CDR2 FQGTGA. V lost 6 bases and J lost 4; bases outside the gene matches: 6. This CDR3 spans 15 amino acids. In nucleotides, the CDR3 is TGTGCCAGCAGGCAACAGGGGAGCGGGGCCAACGTCCTGACTTTC. Translation gives CASRQQGSGANVLTF.

This clone was seen a single time. J is TRBJ1-5 and V is TRBV28, with TRBD1 matching over 8 bases. Losses at the gene ends were 5 bases for V and 3 bases for J; bases not matched to a gene: 9. CDR3 length: 16 residues. Germline V CDR1 and CDR2: MDHEN, SYDVKM. Here the CDR3 reads CASSVTGQGDNQPQHF. The CDR3 nucleotides read TGTGCCAGCAGTGTTACTGGACAGGGCGACAATCAGCCCCAGCATTTT.

This clone occurred once. This chain joins TRBV15 and TRBJ1-2; D is uncertain. V was pared by 2 bases and J by 8 bases, with 15 bases between. The CDR3 has 14 amino acids. The V gene's germline CDR1 is LNHNV and CDR2 YYDKDF (reference sequence). The CDR3 reads CATSRRNAAQGYTF. CDR3 in DNA: TGTGCCACCAGCAGAAGGAACGCAGCACAGGGCTACACCTTC.

This clone was seen only once. The V call is TRBV27, the J call TRBJ1-1; a weak D match, TRBD1 (6 bases). Germline V gene sequence: CDR1 MNHEY, CDR2 SMNVEV (reference sequence). The CDR3 runs to 14 residues. Trimming removed 4 bases at V and 1 base at J, with 10 bases between. The CDR3 reads CASSWGGPNTEAFF. The CDR3 DNA sequence: TGTGCCAGCAGTTGGGGGGGCCCGAACACTGAAGCTTTCTTT.

V is TRBV7-3 and J is TRBJ2-3; 9 bases are shared with TRBD2. Germline V gives CDR1 SGHTA, CDR2 FQGTGA. J lost 1 base, V lost 5 bases, and 7 bases had no gene match. This CDR3 has 16 amino acids. The CDR3, as DNA: TGTGCCAGCAGCACACCGACTAGCGGCCGCACAGATACGCAGTATTTT. Protein sequence: CASSTPTSGRTDTQYF.

V is TRBV7-2 and J is TRBJ2-1; 11 nucleotides agree with TRBD2. The ends lost 5 bases at V and 0 bases at J; junction bases unmatched: 6. CDR3 length: 17 amino acids. The V gene's germline CDR1 is SGHTA and CDR2 FQGNSA. The CDR3: CASSGLAGPSSYNEQFF. The CDR3 DNA reads TGTGCCAGCAGCGGACTAGCGGGCCCATCCTCCTACAATGAGCAGTTCTTC.

The chain recombines TRBV6-5 with TRBJ1-4; a weak D match, TRBD1 (6 bases). V lost 2 bases and J 8 bases, leaving 12 bases between the germline ends. This CDR3 is 14 amino acids long. Germline CDR1 reads MNHEY; CDR2 reads SVGAGI. DNA for the CDR3: TGTGCCAGCAGTTACGCTGGGACAACAGAAAAACTGTTTTTT. Its protein product is CASSYAGTTEKLFF.

The chain couples TRBV2 to TRBJ1-6; TRBD1 is a possible D gene (5 bases). The V end lost 8 bases, the J end lost 7 bases, and 15 bases lay between the germline ends. Germline V lookup: CDR1 SNHLY, CDR2 FYNNEI. There are 14 residues in the CDR3. CDR3 sequence: CASSSQTANSPLHF. The CDR3 DNA reads TGTGCCAGCTCATCGCAGACAGCGAATTCACCCCTCCACTTT.